This TCR beta chain originates from a study of T cell responses to AZD1222 COVID-19 vaccine. Worth noting for this clone: Antigen specificity is unknown.

Findings of the study overall: Donor demographics were predominantly white British with a female majority; clonal diversity may be underestimated. Seropositivity was recorded at baseline in only five to seven AZD1222 recipients.

Germline CDR1 reads PRHDT; CDR2 reads FYEKMQ (reference sequence). The trim removed 4 bases at V and 6 bases at J, leaving 5 bases unmatched. The CDR3 totals 16 residues. Some clones are missing from TCRdb's copy, which holds only in-frame ones; the method was immunoSEQ multiplex PCR. The repertoire holds around 120,000 clones, with 92% as singletons. The J gene is TRBJ2-1, the V gene TRBV13; TRBD2 aligns across 14 bases. Sequenced material: peripheral blood, taken on day 0 of AZD1222 vaccination. This TCR came from an adult in good health. As DNA, the CDR3 is TGTGCCAGCAGCTCAAGACTAGCGGGAGGGCGCAATGAGCAGTTCTTC. Amino acid sequence: CASSSRLAGGRNEQFF.